The rows below give T cell receptor beta chains drawn from one sample of a study of T cell clones after liver transplantation. Profiled with immunoSEQ multiplex PCR; TCRdb holds only in-frame clones, not every one. Of some 15,000 clones listed, 82% were seen once; the top ten hold roughly 28%. This specimen was CD8+ T cells from blood, taken roughly 50 months after liver transplant. These TCRs come from a human patient who received a liver transplant. Some T cells may have come from the graft donor. Each CDR3 is given with its conserved first and last residue.

v_call	cdr3_aa
TRBV11-2	CASSLDVSSVYEQYF
TRBV13	CASSPRGTEISYEQYF
TRBV9	CASSAEGQGDEKLFF
TRBV5-1	CASSLRLAHNTGELFF
TRBV6-4	CASSDSLGSYSNQPQHF
TRBV7-9	CASSPAGATGELFF
TRBV28	CASRYRVSDEQYF
TRBV6-4	CASTPFPGDYGYTF
TRBV5-6	CASSPEGYNYEQYF
TRBV6-5	CASSYSSGINEKLFF
TRBV4-3	CASSQDRSLGGQETQYF
TRBV7-2	CASSFGEDGEQYF
TRBV28	CASSFVRDSSTQYF
TRBV7-8	CASSLVGLAGVTDTQYF